The clone carrying this T cell receptor (beta chain) was detected a few times. The data are from a study of blood T cell repertoires in COVID-19. Study processing details: By means of reference gene primer amplification, nucleated cell counts were estimated. Method: immunoSEQ multiplex PCR; TCRdb's copy keeps in-frame clones and lacks some. That table furnishes V, J and clone size, whereas the DNA furnished D and trimming. The table records roughly 180,000 clones, around 77% of them present only once. The specimen sequenced was peripheral blood. This sequence originates from a man in his sixties with active or convalescent COVID-19.

The CDR3 DNA reads TGTGCCAGCAGTTTTGGGACAGGGGCCTACGAGCAGTACTTC. Translated, it gives CASSFGTGAYEQYF. The J gene is TRBJ2-7, the V gene TRBV28; 10 bases align to TRBD1. Germline V lookup: CDR1 MDHEN, CDR2 SYDVKM. J gave up 2 bases and V 3 bases, and 1 base lay outside the gene matches. The CDR3 runs 14 residues.